Each of the 24 T cell receptor delta chains below was sequenced from the same sample in a study of delta chain sequences of gamma delta T cells. TCRdb reprocessed the 5' RACE reads using CATT. The sample has 2,000 to 3,000 delta-chain clones; 25% to 35% are singletons. The specimen sequenced was either unsorted cells or a sorted T cell fraction (not recorded which). Receptor source: a human donor in good health.

For the CDR3, the DNA is TGTGCCTGTGATCCGTTAGGAGGTACTGGGGGATATGCCGCCGATAAACTCATCTTT. This codes for CACDPLGGTGGYAADKLIF. The gene calls are TRDV2 and TRDJ1, with 11 positions matching TRDD3. Looked up from germline, CDR1 is GEAIGNYY and CDR2 is EKD. V was clipped by 4 bases and J by 3 bases; unmatched bases: 18. The CDR3 has 19 amino acids.

Here the CDR3 reads CACVDWGIRDKLIF. The CDR3 DNA reads TGTGCCTGTGTAGACTGGGGGATACGGGATAAACTCATCTTT. The rearrangement links TRDV2 to TRDJ1; 13 nucleotides agree with TRDD3. The trim removed 5 bases at V and 5 bases at J, leaving 4 bases unmatched. This CDR3 spans 14 amino acids. Germline V gene sequence: CDR1 GEAIGNYY, CDR2 EKD.

Concerning this clone itself: This probably arose from a read error, given a far larger clone one base away. This chain connects TRDV2 to TRDJ3; 13 bases match TRDD3. Germline-derived CDR1 and CDR2 are GEAIGNYY and EKD. This CDR3 region has 20 residues. CDR3 region: CACDTGTGGYVSWDIRQMFF. DNA of the CDR3: TGTGCCTGTGACACCGGTACTGGGGGATACGTCTCCTGGGACATCCGACAGATGTTTTTC.

With respect to this clone: It differs at one base from a far larger clone, so likely a read error. The chain employs TRDV2 and TRDJ1; 9 positions agree with TRDD3. The V segment lost 0 bases and the J segment 1 base; nucleotides outside the gene matches: 17. The CDR3 has 20 amino acids. CDR1 and CDR2 from the germline V gene are GEAIGNYY and EKD. CDR3 amino acids: CACDTVSTGGVGGVTDKLIF. DNA of the CDR3: TGTGCCTGTGACACCGTTAGTACTGGGGGAGTGGGGGGTGTCACCGATAAACTCATCTTT.

Notes on this clone: A far larger clone differs by one base, so this is likely a read error. Other nucleotide sequences from this sample produce the same CDR3. The V gene is TRDV2, the J gene TRDJ3; D ambiguous. The CDR3 consists of 17 residues. Germline V gives CDR1 GEAIGNYY, CDR2 EKD. The germline V and J ends were trimmed by 4 bases and 0 bases, with 12 bases remaining between them. CDR3 sequence reads: CACDPVRSSWDTRQMFF. In nucleotides, the CDR3 is TGTGCCTGTGATCCTGTACGGAGCTCCTGGGACACCCGACAGATGTTTTTC.

Concerning this clone: This probably arose from a read error, given a far larger clone one base away. Other DNA sequences in the same sample also yield this CDR3. The chain combines TRDV2 with TRDJ1, with 9 bases identical to TRDD3. Germline CDR1 is GEAIGNYY and CDR2 is EKD. J lost 0 bases, V lost 3 bases, and 19 bases had no gene match. This CDR3 spans 20 amino acids. CDR3 sequence: CACDPVGGDTNPYYTDKLIF. DNA for the CDR3: TGTGCCTGTGACCCGGTCGGAGGGGATACGAATCCATACTACACCGATAAACTCATCTTT.

This clone is medium-sized within its sample. V and J are TRDV2 and TRDJ1; 12 positions agree with TRDD3. The CDR3 has 18 amino acids. Germline V gives CDR1 GEAIGNYY, CDR2 EKD. V gave up 6 bases and J gave up 1 base; unmatched junction bases: 14. CDR3 DNA sequence: TGTGCCTGTATCCCCCTTAAGCTGGGGGATACGCCCACCGATAAACTCATCTTT. The encoded protein is CACIPLKLGDTPTDKLIF.

Concerning this clone itself: This is likely an artifact of a read error, given a far larger clone one base away. The rearrangement joins TRDV2 to TRDJ1; 10 bases map to TRDD3. The CDR3 length is 14 residues. V lost 3 bases to trimming and J lost 8 bases; unmatched junction nucleotides: 8. Germline CDR1 reads GEAIGNYY; CDR2 reads EKD. CDR3 in DNA: TGTGCCTGTGACGTTGCGGGGGATACGGGAAAACTCATCTTT. Residues: CACDVAGDTGKLIF.

This clone was recorded only once. This likely reflects a read error, since a far larger clone is one base away. Other nucleotide sequences from this sample produce the same CDR3. This rearrangement joins TRDV2 to TRDJ1, with TRDD3 matching 12 bases. The CDR3 totals 22 residues. Germline V gene data show CDR1 as GEAIGNYY and CDR2 as EKD. V was pared by 3 bases and J by 3 bases, with 25 bases of the junction left unmatched. The CDR3 loop is CACDPLGADNHRTGGYPDKLIF. The CDR3 nucleotides are TGTGCCTGTGACCCCCTGGGGGCTGACAACCACCGTACTGGGGGATACCCCGATAAACTCATCTTT.

This clone rates as medium-sized (0.01 to 0.1%). The rearrangement joins TRDV2 to TRDJ1; 10 bases fit TRDD3. The CDR3 consists of 19 residues. Germline-derived CDR1 and CDR2 are GEAIGNYY and EKD. After removal of 2 bases from V and 0 bases from J, the junction contained 14 bases not matched to a gene. CDR3 region: CACDRVTGGSPTYTDKLIF. CDR3 DNA: TGTGCCTGTGACAGGGTGACTGGGGGATCGCCGACGTACACCGATAAACTCATCTTT.

Notes on this clone: A far larger clone is off by one base, so a read error is likely. Other DNA sequences in this sample translate to the same CDR3. The chain links TRDV2 to TRDJ1, with TRDD3 identical over 10 bases. The V gene end was trimmed by 4 bases and the J gene end by 0 bases; junction bases not matched to a gene: 4. Germline loops: CDR1 GEAIGNYY, CDR2 EKD. The CDR3 is 15 residues long. The chain's CDR3 is CACDVLGDNTDKLIF. CDR3 nucleotide sequence: TGTGCCTGTGATGTCCTGGGGGATAACACCGATAAACTCATCTTT.

There are a few counts of this clone. It differs at one base from a far larger clone, so likely a read error. The chain recombines TRDV2 with TRDJ1; possibly TRDD2 or TRDD3 for D (6 bases each). The CDR3 has 18 amino acids. CDR1 and CDR2 from the germline V gene are GEAIGNYY and EKD. The CDR3 sequence: CARDTVTGMPTFPDKLIF. The CDR3 bases are TGTGCCCGTGACACCGTTACTGGGATGCCGACCTTCCCCGATAAACTCATCTTT.

This clone appeared a few times. This chain connects TRDV2 to TRDJ1, with TRDD3 matching over 7 bases. Losses at the gene ends were 1 base for V and 0 bases for J; bases not matched to a gene: 19. Germline CDR1 and CDR2: GEAIGNYY and EKD. CDR3 length: 20 residues. Written as DNA, the CDR3 is TGTGCCTGTGACACACTGGATGGGGGAAACAACCGGTTCTACACCGATAAACTCATCTTT. Translated, it gives CACDTLDGGNNRFYTDKLIF.

This clone is termed medium-sized. V usage is TRDV2 and J usage is TRDJ1; 13 bases align to TRDD3. The germline V gene has CDR1 GEAIGNYY and CDR2 EKD. The CDR3 spans 20 residues. V shed 1 base and J 2 bases; nucleotides not matched to a gene: 15. The CDR3: CACDTITGGYASHLTDKLIF. The CDR3 nucleotides read TGTGCCTGTGACACGATAACTGGGGGATACGCCTCTCACCTGACCGATAAACTCATCTTT.

This clone is categorized as medium-sized. This chain uses TRDV2 with TRDJ1; tentative D call: TRDD3 (6 bases). This CDR3 contains 15 residues. Germline CDR1 and CDR2: GEAIGNYY and EKD. V lost 0 bases to trimming and J lost 3 bases, with 13 bases between them. The CDR3 spells CACDTGGPTPDKLIF. The CDR3 DNA sequence: TGTGCCTGTGACACCGGGGGACCTACACCCGATAAACTCATCTTT.

This clone appeared a few times. A read error is likely here: a far larger clone is one base away. The rearrangement links TRDV2 to TRDJ1; 8 bases line up with TRDD3. The CDR3 has 21 amino acids. CDR1 and CDR2 from the germline V gene are GEAIGNYY and EKD. The J segment lost 4 bases and the V segment lost 6 bases, leaving 30 bases of the junction unmatched. This CDR3 reads CACQILGAVDPAEKTDDKLIF. In DNA form, the CDR3 reads TGTGCCTGTCAGATACTGGGGGCAGTCGACCCCGCGGAGAAGACTGACGATAAACTCATCTTT.

By share, this clone counts as medium-sized. The genes are TRDV2 and TRDJ1, with 7 bases identical to TRDD3. The CDR3 has 15 residues. Per germline, CDR1 GEAIGNYY and CDR2 EKD. With 0 bases clipped from V and 5 bases from J, the junction kept 8 bases outside the gene matches. CDR3 DNA: TGTGCCTGTGACACCCTGGGGGTCCCGCCGGATAAACTCATCTTT. Encoded protein: CACDTLGVPPDKLIF.

This clone was counted only a few times. This chain joins TRDV2 and TRDJ1, with a possible D match to TRDD2 (6 bases). This CDR3 has 17 residues. V was trimmed by 2 bases and J by 3 bases, leaving 21 bases between them. The V gene's germline CDR1 is GEAIGNYY and CDR2 EKD. This chain's CDR3 is CACDRLGLPEASDKLIF. DNA of the CDR3: TGTGCCTGTGACAGACTCGGCCTTCCCGAAGCGTCCGATAAACTCATCTTT.

Points on this clone: A much larger clone differs by one base, so this may be a read error. This CDR3 reads CACDTVGSPDKLIF. The CDR3 region has the DNA TGTGCCTGTGACACCGTTGGGAGCCCCGATAAACTCATCTTT. J is TRDJ1 and V is TRDV2; D not resolved. Germline V gene sequence: CDR1 GEAIGNYY, CDR2 EKD. V dropped 0 bases and J dropped 3 bases, with 10 bases sitting between them. This CDR3 has 14 amino acids.

This chain links TRDV2 with TRDJ1; 7 bases are shared with TRDD3. This CDR3 comprises 17 residues. V dropped 5 bases and J dropped 2; count of bases not matched to a gene: 16. Germline V gives CDR1 GEAIGNYY, CDR2 EKD. The CDR3 DNA is TGTGCCTGTGCGTTGGTCAGGTGGGATACTGGGACCGATAAACTCATCTTT. It codes for CACALVRWDTGTDKLIF.

Worth noting for this clone: It is likely a read error: a sequence one base away is far more abundant. The rearrangement uses TRDV2 and TRDJ1; 13 positions match TRDD3. The CDR3 has 19 amino acids. In germline, CDR1 is GEAIGNYY, CDR2 EKD. The ends lost 3 bases at V and 1 base at J; junction bases unmatched: 13. Here the CDR3 reads CACDSVVTGGYGGTDKLIF. For the CDR3, the DNA is TGTGCCTGTGACTCCGTGGTGACTGGGGGATACGGAGGCACCGATAAACTCATCTTT.

The V gene is TRDV2, the J gene TRDJ1; 13 positions match TRDD3. Looked up from germline, CDR1 is GEAIGNYY and CDR2 is EKD. The length of the CDR3 is 18 residues. The V segment lost 0 bases and the J segment 4 bases; nucleotides outside the gene matches: 10. The CDR3 coding sequence is TGTGCCTGTGACACCCTAACTGGGGGATACGGGGGTTTCGATAAACTCATCTTT. This encodes CACDTLTGGYGGFDKLIF.

This clone was recorded a few times. A single base is all that separates this from a far larger clone, so a read error is likely. No V gene call was produced; the J gene was TRDJ1; TRDD3 is the table's D call, not checked against the DNA. The CDR3 runs 21 residues. For the CDR3, the DNA is TGTTCTGTACTCGGCTCTTGTGGGCCCTTCACTGGGGGCCCTGACACCGATAAACTCATCTTT. Its protein is CSVLGSCGPFTGGPDTDKLIF.

This clone is categorized as medium-sized. This chain connects TRDV2 to TRDJ1; 10 bases are a match to TRDD3. In germline, CDR1 is GEAIGNYY, CDR2 EKD. With V trimmed by 0 bases and J by 0 bases, 15 bases remained unmatched. The CDR3 totals 20 residues. As DNA, the CDR3 is TGTGCCTGTGACACCGTGGCAAAGGCTGGGGGATATACTTACACCGATAAACTCATCTTT. The encoded protein is CACDTVAKAGGYTYTDKLIF.